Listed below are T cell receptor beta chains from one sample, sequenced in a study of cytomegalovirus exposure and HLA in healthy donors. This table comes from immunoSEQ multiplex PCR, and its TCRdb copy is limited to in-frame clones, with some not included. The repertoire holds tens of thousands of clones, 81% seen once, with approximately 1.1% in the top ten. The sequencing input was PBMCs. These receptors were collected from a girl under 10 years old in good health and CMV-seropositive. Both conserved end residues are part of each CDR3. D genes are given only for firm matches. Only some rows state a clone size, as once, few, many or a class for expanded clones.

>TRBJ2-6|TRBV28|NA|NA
CASSPPDRLSSGANVLTF
TGTGCCAGCAGTCCCCCGGACAGACTCAGCTCTGGGGCCAACGTCCTGACTTTC
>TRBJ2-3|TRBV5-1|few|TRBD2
CASSSTSGSDTQYF
TGCGCCAGCAGCTCAACTAGCGGGTCAGATACGCAGTATTTT
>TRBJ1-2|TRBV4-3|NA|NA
CASSQDLWSNYGYTF
TGCGCCAGCAGCCAAGATCTATGGTCTAACTATGGCTACACCTTC
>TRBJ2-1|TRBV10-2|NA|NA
CASSMASRRFPYNEQFF
TGCGCCAGCAGTATGGCTAGCAGAAGATTCCCTTACAATGAGCAGTTCTTC
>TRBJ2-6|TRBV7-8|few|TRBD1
CASSYDRGPGANVLTF
TGTGCCAGCAGCTACGACAGGGGCCCCGGGGCCAACGTCCTGACTTTC
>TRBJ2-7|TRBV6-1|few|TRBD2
CASSPSAGVSEQYF
TGTGCCAGCAGTCCATCAGCGGGAGTTTCCGAGCAGTACTTC
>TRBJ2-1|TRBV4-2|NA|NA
CASSQGVGAEQFF
TGTGCCAGCAGCCAAGGAGTAGGGGCTGAGCAGTTCTTC
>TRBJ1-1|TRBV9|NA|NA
CASSVDRVAEAFF
TGTGCCAGCAGCGTAGACAGGGTCGCTGAAGCTTTCTTT
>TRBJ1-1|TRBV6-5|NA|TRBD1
CASSYYRDRPTEAFF
TGTGCCAGCAGTTACTACAGGGACAGACCCACTGAAGCTTTCTTT
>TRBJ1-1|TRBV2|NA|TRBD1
CASRIREGQVGTEAFF
TGTGCCAGCAGGATCCGAGAGGGACAGGTGGGCACTGAAGCTTTCTTT
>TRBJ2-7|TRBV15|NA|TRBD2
CATSRSGLAGLSYEQYF
TGTGCCACCAGCAGATCGGGACTAGCGGGTCTCTCCTACGAGCAGTACTTC
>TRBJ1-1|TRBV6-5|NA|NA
CASSYKSTAGTEAFF
TGTGCCAGCAGTTACAAGAGCACGGCGGGCACTGAAGCTTTCTTT
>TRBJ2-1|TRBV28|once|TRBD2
CAATPPGGVYEQFF
TGTGCCGCAACACCGCCGGGAGGGGTCTATGAGCAGTTCTTC
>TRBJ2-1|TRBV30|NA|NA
CAWSVRGDEQFF
TGTGCCTGGAGTGTACGCGGGGATGAGCAGTTCTTC
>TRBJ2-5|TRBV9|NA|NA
CASSAEDRILGETQYF
TGTGCCAGCAGCGCCGAAGACAGGATTCTGGGAGAGACCCAGTACTTC
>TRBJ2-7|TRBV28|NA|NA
CASRASSYEQYF
TGTGCCAGCAGAGCATCCTCCTACGAGCAGTACTTC
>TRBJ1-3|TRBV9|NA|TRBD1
CASSADSGTGLDF
TGTGCCAGCAGCGCAGACTCCGGGACAGGGTTGGATTTT
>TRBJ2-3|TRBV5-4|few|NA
CASSPYFTDTQYF
TGTGCCAGCAGCCCATACTTTACAGATACGCAGTATTTT
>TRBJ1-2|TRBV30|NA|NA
CAWIPRINYGYTF
TGTGCCTGGATCCCGCGGATAAACTATGGCTACACCTTC
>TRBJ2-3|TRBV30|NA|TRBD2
CAWKLAGGDNLDTQYF
TGTGCCTGGAAATTAGCGGGAGGGGATAATCTCGATACGCAGTATTTT
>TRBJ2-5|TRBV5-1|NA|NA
CASIGTPKETQYF
TGCGCCAGCATCGGGACACCGAAAGAGACCCAGTACTTC
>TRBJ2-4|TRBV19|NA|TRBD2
CASRGAGLAGLSPKNIQYF
TGTGCCAGTAGGGGGGCCGGACTAGCGGGCCTGTCTCCCAAAAACATTCAGTACTTC
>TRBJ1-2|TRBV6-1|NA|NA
CASRTGTNYGYTF
TGTGCCAGCAGAACCGGGACTAACTATGGCTACACCTTC
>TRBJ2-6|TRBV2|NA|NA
CASSEARVLSGANVLTF
TGTGCCAGCAGTGAAGCGCGAGTCCTCTCTGGGGCCAACGTCCTGACTTTC
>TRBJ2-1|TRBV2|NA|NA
CASSEAPGQGQFF
TGTGCCAGCAGTGAAGCGCCTGGGCAGGGGCAGTTCTTC
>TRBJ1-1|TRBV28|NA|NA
CASSWGLVTEAFF
TGTGCCAGCAGTTGGGGCCTTGTCACTGAAGCTTTCTTT
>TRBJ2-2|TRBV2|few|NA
CASAGLLRELFF
TGTGCCAGCGCTGGCCTCTTGCGGGAGCTGTTTTTT
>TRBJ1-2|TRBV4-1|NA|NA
CASSHLQGDYGYTF
TGCGCCAGCAGCCATCTGCAGGGCGACTATGGCTACACCTTC
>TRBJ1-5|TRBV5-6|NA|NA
CASSTGQSNQPQHF
TGTGCCAGCAGTACTGGACAGAGCAATCAGCCCCAGCATTTT
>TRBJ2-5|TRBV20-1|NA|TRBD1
CSANPGQGGYF
TGCAGTGCTAACCCCGGACAGGGGGGGTACTTC
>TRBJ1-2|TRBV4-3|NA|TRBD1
CASSQVDRGRGYTF
TGCGCCAGCAGCCAAGTTGACAGGGGGCGCGGCTACACCTTC
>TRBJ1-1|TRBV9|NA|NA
CAPGVDTEAFF
TGTGCCCCCGGGGTCGACACTGAAGCTTTCTTT
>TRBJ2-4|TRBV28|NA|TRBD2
CATEAGGWVLAKNIQYF
TGTGCCACAGAAGCGGGAGGGTGGGTTTTGGCCAAAAACATTCAGTACTTC
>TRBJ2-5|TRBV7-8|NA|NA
CASSPDAGETQYF
TGTGCCAGCAGCCCCGATGCGGGGGAGACCCAGTACTTC
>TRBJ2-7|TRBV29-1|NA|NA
CSVAGSTYEQYF
TGCAGCGTTGCAGGGTCGACCTACGAGCAGTACTTT
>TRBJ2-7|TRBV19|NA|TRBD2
CASKEGGIGEQYF
TGTGCCAGCAAAGAGGGAGGGATCGGCGAGCAGTACTTC
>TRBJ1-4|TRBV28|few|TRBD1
CAIRGTGANEKLFF
TGTGCCATAAGAGGAACAGGGGCTAATGAAAAACTGTTTTTT
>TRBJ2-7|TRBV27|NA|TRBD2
CASSFGLAGYEQYF
TGTGCCAGCAGTTTCGGACTAGCGGGCTACGAGCAGTACTTC
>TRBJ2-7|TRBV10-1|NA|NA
CASSGPGLTYEQYF
TGCGCCAGCAGTGGACCGGGACTGACCTACGAGCAGTACTTC
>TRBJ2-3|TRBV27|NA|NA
CASSPQGPDTQYF
TGTGCCAGCAGTCCACAGGGCCCAGATACGCAGTATTTT
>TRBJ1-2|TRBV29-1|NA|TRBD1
CSVVVRDRDQWGYTF
TGCAGCGTTGTAGTCAGGGACAGGGACCAATGGGGCTACACCTTC
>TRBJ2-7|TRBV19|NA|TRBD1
CASSRGQGANEQYF
TGTGCCAGTTCCCGGGGACAGGGGGCGAACGAGCAGTACTTC
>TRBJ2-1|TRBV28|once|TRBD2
CASRLAGGSYNEQFF
TGTGCCAGCAGGTTAGCGGGAGGTTCCTACAATGAGCAGTTCTTC
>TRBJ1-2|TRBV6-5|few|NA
CASRAVAPYGYTF
TGTGCCAGCAGGGCCGTGGCACCCTATGGCTACACCTTC
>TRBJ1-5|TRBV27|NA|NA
CASSYGGSQPQHF
TGTGCCAGCAGTTATGGGGGCTCTCAGCCCCAGCATTTT
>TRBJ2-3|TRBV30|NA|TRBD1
CAWSVGQGLDTQYF
TGTGCCTGGAGTGTAGGACAGGGGTTAGATACGCAGTATTTT
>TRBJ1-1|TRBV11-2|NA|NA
CASSLGYGRGADTEAFF
TGTGCCAGCAGCTTAGGGTACGGACGGGGGGCGGACACTGAAGCTTTCTTT
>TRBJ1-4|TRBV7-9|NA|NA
CASSPDGPSEKLFF
TGTGCCAGCAGCCCCGATGGGCCCAGCGAAAAACTGTTTTTT
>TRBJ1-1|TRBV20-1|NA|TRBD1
CSAGGAAEAFF
TGCAGTGCAGGGGGCGCCGCTGAAGCTTTCTTT
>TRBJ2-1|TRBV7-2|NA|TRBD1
CASSLVPPGQGSYNEQFF
TGTGCCAGCAGCTTAGTCCCCCCGGGACAGGGTTCCTACAATGAGCAGTTCTTC
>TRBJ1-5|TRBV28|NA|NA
CASSSTAANNQPQHF
TGTGCCAGCAGTTCGACGGCGGCGAATAATCAGCCCCAGCATTTT
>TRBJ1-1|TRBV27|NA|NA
CATGGTMNTEAFF
TGTGCCACGGGCGGGACGATGAACACTGAAGCTTTCTTT
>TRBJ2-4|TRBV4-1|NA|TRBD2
CASSQVGLAGRALAKNIQYF
TGCGCCAGCAGCCAAGTCGGACTAGCGGGACGCGCCCTAGCCAAAAACATTCAGTACTTC
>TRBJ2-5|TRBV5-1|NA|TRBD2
CASFLAGGETQYF
TGCGCCAGCTTTTTAGCGGGAGGAGAGACCCAGTACTTC
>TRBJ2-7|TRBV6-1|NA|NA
CASSEYSAGYEQYF
TGTGCCAGCAGTGAATATTCAGCGGGCTACGAGCAGTACTTC